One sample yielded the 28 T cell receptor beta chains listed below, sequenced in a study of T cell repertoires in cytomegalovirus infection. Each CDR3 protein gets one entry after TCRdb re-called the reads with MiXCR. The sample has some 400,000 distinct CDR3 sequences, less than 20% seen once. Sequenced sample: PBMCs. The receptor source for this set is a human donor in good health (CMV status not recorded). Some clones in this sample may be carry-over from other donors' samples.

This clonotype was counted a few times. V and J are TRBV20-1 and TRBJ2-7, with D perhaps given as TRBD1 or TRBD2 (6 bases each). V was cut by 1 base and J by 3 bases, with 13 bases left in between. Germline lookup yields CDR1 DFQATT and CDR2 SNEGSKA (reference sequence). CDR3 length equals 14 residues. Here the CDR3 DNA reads TGCAGTGCTAGAGTTGGGGGGCCCAACTACGAGCAGTACTTC. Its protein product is CSARVGGPNYEQYF.

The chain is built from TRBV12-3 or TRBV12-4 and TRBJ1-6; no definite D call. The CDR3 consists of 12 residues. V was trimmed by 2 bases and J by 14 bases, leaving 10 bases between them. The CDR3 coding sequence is TGTGCCAGCAGTTTATCGGGAACGGCCCTCCACTTT. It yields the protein CASSLSGTALHF.

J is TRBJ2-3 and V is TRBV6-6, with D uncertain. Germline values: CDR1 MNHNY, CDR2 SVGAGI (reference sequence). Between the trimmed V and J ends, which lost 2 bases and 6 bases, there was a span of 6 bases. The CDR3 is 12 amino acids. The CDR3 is CASSYLLDTQYF. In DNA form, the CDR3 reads TGTGCCAGCAGTTACCTATTGGATACGCAGTATTTT.

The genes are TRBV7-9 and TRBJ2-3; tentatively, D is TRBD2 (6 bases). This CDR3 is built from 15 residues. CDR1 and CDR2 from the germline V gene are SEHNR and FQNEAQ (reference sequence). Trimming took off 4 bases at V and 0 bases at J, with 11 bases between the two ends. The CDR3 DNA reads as TGTGCCAGCAGCTCCCCGGGACTGAGCACAGATACGCAGTATTTT. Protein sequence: CASSSPGLSTDTQYF.

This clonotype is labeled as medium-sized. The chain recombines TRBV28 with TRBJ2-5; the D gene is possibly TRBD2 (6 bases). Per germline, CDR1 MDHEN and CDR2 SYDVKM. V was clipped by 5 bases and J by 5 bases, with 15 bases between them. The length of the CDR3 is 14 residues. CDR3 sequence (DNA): TGTGCCAGCAGTATTCTCACGGGGGAGGAGACCCAGTACTTC. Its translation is CASSILTGEETQYF.

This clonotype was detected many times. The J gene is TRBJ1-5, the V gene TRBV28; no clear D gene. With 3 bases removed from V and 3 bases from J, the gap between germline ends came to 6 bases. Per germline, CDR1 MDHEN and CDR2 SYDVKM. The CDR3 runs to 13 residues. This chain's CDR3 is CASSFTPNQPQHF. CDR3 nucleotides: TGTGCCAGCAGTTTTACCCCCAATCAGCCCCAGCATTTT.

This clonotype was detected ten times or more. This CDR3 is CASSLPSTGVDNEQFF. CDR3 coding DNA: TGTGCCAGCAGCCTCCCCTCAACAGGGGTTGACAATGAGCAGTTCTTC. This rearrangement joins TRBV7-9 to TRBJ2-1; the match to TRBD1 covers 7 bases. The trim removed 5 bases at V and 5 bases at J, leaving 12 bases unmatched. Germline V gene lookup returns CDR1 SEHNR and CDR2 FQNEAQ (reference sequence). The CDR3 extends over 16 amino acids. The whole variable domain, remainder taken from reference TRBV7-9 and TRBJ2-1, is DTGVSQNPRHKITKRGQNVTFRCDPISEHNRLYWYRQTLGQGPEFLTYFQNEAQLEKSRLLSDRFSAERPKGSFSTLEIQRTEQGDSAMYLCASSLPSTGVDNEQFFGPGTRLTVL.

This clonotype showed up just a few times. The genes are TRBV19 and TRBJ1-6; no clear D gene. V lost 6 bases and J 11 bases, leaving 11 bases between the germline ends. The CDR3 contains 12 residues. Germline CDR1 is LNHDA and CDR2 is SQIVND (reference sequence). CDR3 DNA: TGTGCCAGTAGACCGACATCCCCACCCCTCCACTTT. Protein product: CASRPTSPPLHF.

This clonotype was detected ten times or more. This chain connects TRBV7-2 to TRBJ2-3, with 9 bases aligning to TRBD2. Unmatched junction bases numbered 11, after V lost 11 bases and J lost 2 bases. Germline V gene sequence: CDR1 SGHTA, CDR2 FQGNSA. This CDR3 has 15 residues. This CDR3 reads CASAGLAGNTDTQYF. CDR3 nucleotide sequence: TGTGCCTCTGCTGGGCTAGCGGGGAACACAGATACGCAGTATTTT.

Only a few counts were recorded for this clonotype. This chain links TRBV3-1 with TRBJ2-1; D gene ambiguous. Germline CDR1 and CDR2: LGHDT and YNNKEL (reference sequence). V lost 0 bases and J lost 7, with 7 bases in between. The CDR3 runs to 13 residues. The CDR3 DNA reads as TGTGCCAGCAGCCAAGATACGAGAAATGAGCAGTTCTTC. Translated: CASSQDTRNEQFF.

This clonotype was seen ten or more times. The CDR3 DNA is TGTGCCAGCAGCTCGACTAGCGGGCGCTCGGAGCAGTACTTC. Translated, it gives CASSSTSGRSEQYF. The chain uses TRBV7-6 and TRBJ2-7, with TRBD2 matching 10 bases. V shed 4 bases and J 7 bases; nucleotides not matched to a gene: 7. CDR1 SGHVS and CDR2 FNYEAQ come from the germline V gene. The CDR3 contains 14 residues.

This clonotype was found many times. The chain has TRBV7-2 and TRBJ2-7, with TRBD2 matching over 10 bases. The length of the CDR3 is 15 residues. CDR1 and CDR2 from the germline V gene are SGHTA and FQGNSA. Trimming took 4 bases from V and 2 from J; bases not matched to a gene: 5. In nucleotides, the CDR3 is TGTGCCAGCAGCTACGGACTAGCGGTTACCTACGAGCAGTACTTC. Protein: CASSYGLAVTYEQYF.

The CDR3 loop is CASKGEGRGPYNEQFF. The CDR3 DNA is TGTGCCAGCAAAGGGGAAGGGCGGGGGCCCTACAATGAGCAGTTCTTC. The V gene is TRBV12-3 or TRBV12-4, the J gene TRBJ2-1, with D possibly matching TRBD2 (7 bases). V lost 7 bases and J lost 2, with 18 bases in between. The CDR3 has 16 amino acids.

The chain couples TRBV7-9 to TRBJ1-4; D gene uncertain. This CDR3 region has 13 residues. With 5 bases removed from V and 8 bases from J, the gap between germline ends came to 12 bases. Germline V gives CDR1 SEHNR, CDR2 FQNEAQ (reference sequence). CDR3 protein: CASSVWGGEKLFF. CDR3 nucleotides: TGTGCCAGCAGCGTTTGGGGAGGCGAAAAACTGTTTTTT.

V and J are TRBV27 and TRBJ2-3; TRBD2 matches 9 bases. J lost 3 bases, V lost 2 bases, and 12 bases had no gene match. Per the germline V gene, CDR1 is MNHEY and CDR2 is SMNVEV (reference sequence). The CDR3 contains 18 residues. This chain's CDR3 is CASSLGLRGGQPTDTQYF. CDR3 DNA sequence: TGTGCCAGCAGTTTAGGTTTGCGGGGGGGCCAGCCAACAGATACGCAGTATTTT.

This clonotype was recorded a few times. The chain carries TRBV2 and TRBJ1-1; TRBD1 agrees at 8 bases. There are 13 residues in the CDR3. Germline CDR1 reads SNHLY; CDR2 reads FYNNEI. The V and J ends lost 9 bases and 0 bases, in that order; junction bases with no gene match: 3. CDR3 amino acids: CASTDRVNTEAFF. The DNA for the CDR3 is TGTGCCAGTACGGACAGGGTGAACACTGAAGCTTTCTTT.

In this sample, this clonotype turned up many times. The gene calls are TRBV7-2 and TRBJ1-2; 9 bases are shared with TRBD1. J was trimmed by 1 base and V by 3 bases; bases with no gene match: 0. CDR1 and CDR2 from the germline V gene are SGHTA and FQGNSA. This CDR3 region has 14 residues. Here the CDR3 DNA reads TGTGCCAGCAGCTTGACAGGGGGTAACTATGGCTACACCTTC. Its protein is CASSLTGGNYGYTF.

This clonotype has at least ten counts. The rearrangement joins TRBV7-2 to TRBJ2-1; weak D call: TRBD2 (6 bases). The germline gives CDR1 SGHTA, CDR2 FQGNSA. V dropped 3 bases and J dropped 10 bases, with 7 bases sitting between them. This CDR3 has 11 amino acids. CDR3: CASSFAGEQFF. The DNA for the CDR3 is TGTGCCAGCAGCTTCGCGGGAGAGCAGTTCTTC.

The chain's CDR3 is CASSGVVGANVLTF. The CDR3 DNA follows: TGTGCCAGTAGTGGGGTAGTCGGGGCCAACGTCCTGACTTTC. The chain is built from TRBV19 and TRBJ2-6, with unresolved D. Germline CDR1 and CDR2: LNHDA and SQIVND (reference sequence). V lost 5 bases and J 4 bases, leaving 9 bases between the germline ends. CDR3 length equals 14 residues.

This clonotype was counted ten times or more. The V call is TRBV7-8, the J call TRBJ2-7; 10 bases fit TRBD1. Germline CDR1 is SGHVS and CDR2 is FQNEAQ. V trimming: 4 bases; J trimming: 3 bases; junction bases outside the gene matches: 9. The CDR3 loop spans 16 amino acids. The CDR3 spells CASSSRGDRGFYEQYF. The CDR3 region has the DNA TGTGCCAGCAGCTCAAGGGGGGACAGGGGATTCTACGAGCAGTACTTC.

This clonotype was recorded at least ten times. CDR3 loop: CSVKLAGGPHNEQFF. In DNA form, the CDR3 reads TGCAGCGTGAAGTTAGCGGGAGGGCCCCACAATGAGCAGTTCTTC. V is TRBV29-1 and J is TRBJ2-1; 11 bases align to TRBD2. V shed 6 bases, J shed 5 bases, and the junction held 9 bases outside the gene matches. Germline CDR1 is SQVTM and CDR2 is ANQGSEA. This CDR3 region has 15 residues.

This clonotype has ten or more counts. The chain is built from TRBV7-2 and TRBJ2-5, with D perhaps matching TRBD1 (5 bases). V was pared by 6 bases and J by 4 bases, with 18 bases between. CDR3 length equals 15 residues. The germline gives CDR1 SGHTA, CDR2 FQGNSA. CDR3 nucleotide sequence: TGTGCCAGCAGAAGTGGGGCAGGCTCACGAGAGACCCAGTACTTC. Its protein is CASRSGAGSRETQYF. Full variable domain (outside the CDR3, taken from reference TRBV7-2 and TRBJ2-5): GAGVSQSPSNKVTEKGKDVELRCDPISGHTALYWYRQSLGQGLEFLIYFQGNSAPDKSGLPSDRFSAERTGGSVSTLTIQRTQQEDSAVYLCASRSGAGSRETQYFGPGTRLLVL.

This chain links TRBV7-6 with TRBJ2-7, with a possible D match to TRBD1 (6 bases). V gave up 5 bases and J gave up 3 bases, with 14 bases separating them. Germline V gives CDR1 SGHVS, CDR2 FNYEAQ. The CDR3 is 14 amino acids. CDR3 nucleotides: TGTGCCAGCAGCACCCGGACAGCCCACTACGAGCAGTACTTC. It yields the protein CASSTRTAHYEQYF.

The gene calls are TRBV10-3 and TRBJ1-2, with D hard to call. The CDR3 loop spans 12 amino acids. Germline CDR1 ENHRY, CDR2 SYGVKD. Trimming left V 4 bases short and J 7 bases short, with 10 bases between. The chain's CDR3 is CAISALQRGYTF. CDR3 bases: TGTGCCATCAGTGCTTTGCAGCGTGGCTACACCTTC.

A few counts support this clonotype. The DNA for the CDR3 is TGTGCCAGCAGTGAAACGGGCGGTCAGCCCCAGCATTTT. Translated, it gives CASSETGGQPQHF. V is TRBV28 and J is TRBJ1-5, with D unresolved. This CDR3 has 13 residues. V lost 5 bases, J lost 6 bases, and 11 bases lay in between. Germline V gene lookup returns CDR1 MDHEN and CDR2 SYDVKM. Based on the CDR3 plus reference TRBV28 and TRBJ1-5, the full variable domain is DVKVTQSSRYLVKRTGEKVFLECVQDMDHENMFWYRQDPGLGLRLIYFSYDVKMKEKGDIPEGYSVSREKKERFSLILESASTNQTSMYLCASSETGGQPQHFGDGTRLSIL.

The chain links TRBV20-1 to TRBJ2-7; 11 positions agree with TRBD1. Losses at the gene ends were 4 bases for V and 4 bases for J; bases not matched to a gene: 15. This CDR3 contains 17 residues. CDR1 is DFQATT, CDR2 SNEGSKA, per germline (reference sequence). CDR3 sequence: CSAKPIRGTGGVYEQYF. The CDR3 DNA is TGCAGTGCTAAACCGATACGTGGGACAGGGGGAGTTTACGAGCAGTACTTC.

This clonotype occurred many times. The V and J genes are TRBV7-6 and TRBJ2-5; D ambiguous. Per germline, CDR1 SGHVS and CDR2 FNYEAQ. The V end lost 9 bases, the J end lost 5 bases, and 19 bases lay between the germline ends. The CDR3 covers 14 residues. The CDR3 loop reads CASTPWGGSETQYF. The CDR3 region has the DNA TGTGCCAGTACGCCGTGGGGTGGGTCGGAGACCCAGTACTTC. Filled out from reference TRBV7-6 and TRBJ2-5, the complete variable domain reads GAGVSQSPRYKVTKRGQDVALRCDPISGHVSLYWYRQALGQGPEFLTYFNYEAQQDKSGLPNDRFSAERPEGSISTLTIQRTEQRDSAMYRCASTPWGGSETQYFGPGTRLLVL.

CDR3 sequence (DNA): TGTGCCAGCTCACCAACAATTCCTAGGGGTAACACTGAAGCTTTCTTT. This codes for CASSPTIPRGNTEAFF. The chain carries TRBV18 and TRBJ1-1; possible D gene TRBD1, 5 bases. This CDR3 contains 16 residues. V was pared by 2 bases and J by 2 bases, with 15 bases between. Per germline, CDR1 KGHSH and CDR2 LQKENI.